This T cell receptor (beta chain) was retrieved from a study of T cells in Graves' hyperthyroidism and ophthalmopathy. Study observations and caveats: The model predicted ophthalmopathy a median approximately 6.3 months before onset. Researchers report that a 13 V-J model separated ophthalmopathy from stable hyperthyroidism. Clonotypes that were expanded in thyroid above 0.001 mostly appeared in blood too.

What was amplified from RNA transcripts were TCR beta CDR3 regions. A first-round RT-PCR of the TCR CDR3 used the HTBI primer set. MiXCR was run by TCRdb on the multiplex PCR reads, yielding one entry per CDR3 protein. The table includes a few hundred thousand distinct CDR3 sequences, about 45% detected once. Uncontrolled infection, other autoimmune disease, pregnancy or lactation disqualified patients from enrolment. With respect to this clonotype: Its target is unknown.

The junction had 8 bases not matched to a gene; V was cut back by 4 bases and J by 4 bases. The CDR3 loop spans 15 amino acids. Germline V CDR1 and CDR2: MGHDK, SYGVNS. The receptor comes from an adult woman with Graves' disease, either hyperthyroidism or ophthalmopathy (not recorded which). The genes are TRBV25-1 and TRBJ2-5; 8 bases map to TRBD2. What was sequenced was peripheral blood or thyroid tissue (not recorded which). The CDR3 region is CASSGPGRGSETQYF. The CDR3 DNA sequence: TGTGCCAGCAGTGGCCCCGGGAGGGGATCAGAGACCCAGTACTTC.